This T cell receptor beta chain derives from a study of Ad26.COV2.S vaccination and SARS-CoV-2 variants. Overall study: COV1001, an Ad26.COV2.S trial, supplied this vaccine-arm donor. Study-wide findings and caveats: Estimates derived from TCR breadth and depth analyses may have underestimated total T cell responses. Those who received vaccine or placebo ended up with similar non-spike TCR breadth.

As to treatment: 15 to 20 received Ad26.COV2.S at low or high dose, single or two shots; about 5 received placebo; per-sample allocation not given. After the first vaccine or placebo injection, samples were drawn on day 63. The sample came from a Boston adult aged 18-55 years. Note on this clone: Its target is not known.

Sequenced by immunoSEQ multiplex PCR; TCRdb stores in-frame clones only, minus some. The repertoire consists of approximately 480,000 clones, with around nine tenths occurring once and the leading ten covering more than 10%. Sequenced material: peripheral blood, taken in a trial of Ad26.COV2.S vaccine versus placebo. This clonotype was sampled from a person between 18 and 59 years old who received the Ad26.COV2.S COVID-19 vaccine or a placebo.

As DNA, the CDR3 is TGTGCCAGCAGCTTAGCGCTGGGACAAGGCTACGAGCAGTACTTC. Its translation is CASSLALGQGYEQYF. V and J are TRBV11-1 and TRBJ2-7; possible D gene TRBD1, 6 bases. V was cut by 0 bases and J by 3 bases, with 12 bases left in between. Germline V CDR1 and CDR2: SGHAT, FQDESV (reference sequence). This CDR3 contains 15 residues.